The 11 T cell receptor beta chains listed next were all sequenced from one sample in a study of T cells expressing NK-cell markers. TCRdb reworked the 5' RACE reads into one entry per CDR3 protein, no DNA. The sample shows about 550,000 distinct CDR3 sequences, and under 4.5% sits with its ten largest clones. The sample was blood T cells: a sorted CD56 or NKG2C T cell subset, CD4+ or CD8+ T cells, or bulk PBMC T cells (not recorded which). The receptors were gathered from a man aged 18 to 30 in good health.

This sequence joins TRBV2 and TRBJ1-6; the D call from TCRdb, TRBD1, cannot be confirmed without DNA. CDR1 and CDR2 (germline): SNHLY, FYNNEI. The CDR3 loop spans 13 amino acids. The CDR3 reads CASTGTGESPLHF.

The CDR3 reads CASSESTREGPFF. The gene calls are TRBV10-2 and TRBJ2-1; as DNA is missing, the TRBD2 call by TCRdb cannot be tested. There are 13 residues in the CDR3. Germline V gives CDR1 WSHSY, CDR2 SAAADI.

This chain links TRBV29-1 with TRBJ2-2; TCRdb designates TRBD2, a call that cannot be tested without DNA. The CDR3 consists of 12 residues. Germline V CDR1 and CDR2: SQVTM, ANQGSEA. This CDR3 reads CSLRTGLGELFF.

The chain couples TRBV20-1 to TRBJ2-3; TCRdb's assignment of TRBD1 cannot be checked, as there is no DNA. The CDR3 contains 15 residues. The germline V gene encodes CDR1 DFQATT and CDR2 SNEGSKA (reference sequence). The CDR3 sequence is CSARANPRSTDTQYF.

The rearrangement links TRBV29-1 to TRBJ2-4; with no DNA, the TCRdb D assignment of TRBD1 cannot be verified. The CDR3 contains 16 residues. Germline loops: CDR1 SQVTM, CDR2 ANQGSEA. The CDR3 here is CSVGIRGGLAKNIQYF.

This chain joins TRBV30 and TRBJ2-1. Germline loops: CDR1 GTSNPN, CDR2 SVGIG (reference sequence). This CDR3 contains 14 residues. The chain's CDR3 is CAGGLESSYNEQFF.

The rearrangement links TRBV7-9 to TRBJ2-1; TCRdb's assignment of TRBD1 cannot be checked, as there is no DNA. Germline loops: CDR1 SEHNR, CDR2 FQNEAQ (reference sequence). The CDR3 has 17 amino acids. This CDR3 reads CASSSPRGGNSYNEQFF.

The CDR3: CASSISGQGSNQPQHF. V and J are TRBV19 and TRBJ1-5; the TCRdb call, TRBD1, lacks DNA for checking. Germline CDR1 is LNHDA and CDR2 is SQIVND (reference sequence). The CDR3 runs 16 residues. Full variable domain (remainder filled in from reference TRBV19 and TRBJ1-5): DGGITQSPKYLFRKEGQNVTLSCEQNLNHDAMYWYRQDPGQGLRLIYYSQIVNDFQKGDIAEGYSVSREKKESFPLTVTSAQKNPTAFYLCASSISGQGSNQPQHFGDGTRLSIL.

This chain links TRBV28 with TRBJ2-2; there is no DNA to check the TCRdb D call of TRBD1. CDR3 size: 14 residues. Germline CDR1 MDHEN, CDR2 SYDVKM. CDR3 protein: CASQTGGGAGELFF.

The rearrangement joins TRBV7-9 to TRBJ2-5. Germline V gene data show CDR1 as SEHNR and CDR2 as FQNEAQ (reference sequence). The CDR3 consists of 14 residues. This CDR3 reads CASSFVEAPETQYF.

The rearrangement joins TRBV7-8 to TRBJ2-7; TCRdb calls TRBD1, which cannot be checked without DNA. The CDR3 runs 16 residues. The germline V gene has CDR1 SGHVS and CDR2 FQNEAQ. CDR3: CASSDSMSGARREQYF.